These 23 T cell receptor beta chains came from one sample sequenced in a study of blood T cell repertoires in COVID-19. Clones were read by immunoSEQ multiplex PCR, and TCRdb kept only the in-frame ones, dropping some. The sample contains 250,000 or so clones, around 90% of which appear only once. The sample was PBMCs or T cells enriched from blood (not recorded which). These receptor sequences come from a man between 35 and 55 years old who had been exposed to COVID-19.

The chain employs TRBV7-3 and TRBJ2-1, with TRBD2 matching 10 bases. CDR3 length: 17 residues. The V segment lost 1 base and the J segment 9 bases; nucleotides outside the gene matches: 12. Germline CDR1 is SGHTA and CDR2 is FQGTGA. CDR3 coding DNA: TGTGCCAGCAGCTTAAACCCCCTTCTAGCGGGAGCCCCTGAGCAGTTCTTC. Translation: CASSLNPLLAGAPEQFF.

This chain joins TRBV5-4 and TRBJ1-6; tentative D call: TRBD1 (5 bases). CDR1 is SGHNT and CDR2 is YYREEE in the germline V gene (reference sequence). V lost 4 bases and J lost 6, with 11 bases in between. The CDR3 consists of 14 residues. The CDR3 nucleotides read TGTGCCAGCAGCCAGACAGTTTTTAATTCACCCCTCCACTTT. It codes for CASSQTVFNSPLHF.

The chain employs TRBV13 and TRBJ2-2; 13 nucleotides line up with TRBD2. The germline V gene has CDR1 PRHDT and CDR2 FYEKMQ (reference sequence). The CDR3 has 16 residues. Germline trimming cut 5 bases from V and 5 bases from J; bases unmatched to any gene: 5. The CDR3 DNA is TGTGCCAGCAGCCCGGGGACTAGCGGGACGACCGGGGAGCTGTTTTTT. This gives the protein CASSPGTSGTTGELFF.

The V call is TRBV14, the J call TRBJ2-1; 8 bases agree with TRBD1. V was pared by 0 bases and J by 1 base, with 5 bases of the junction left unmatched. The CDR3 has 17 amino acids. Germline assignment: CDR1 SGHDN and CDR2 FVKESK. The CDR3 loop is CASSQDFRTGSYNEQFF. In DNA, the CDR3 is TGTGCCAGCAGCCAAGATTTCCGGACAGGGTCCTACAATGAGCAGTTCTTC.

This sequence joins TRBV7-9 and TRBJ2-7; 12 bases are shared with TRBD2. The CDR3 totals 16 residues. Germline-derived CDR1 and CDR2 are SEHNR and FQNEAQ (reference sequence). V lost 4 bases to trimming and J lost 5 bases; unmatched junction nucleotides: 9. The CDR3 region has the DNA TGTGCCAGCAGCTCAACTACTAGCGGGAGGTTCCACGAGCAGTACTTC. Translating it yields CASSSTTSGRFHEQYF.

In its sample, this clone was seen a few times. This chain links TRBV12-5 with TRBJ2-7; TRBD1 aligns across 11 bases. The CDR3 is 16 amino acids. CDR1 is LGHNT and CDR2 is FRNRAP in the germline V gene. The V segment lost 2 bases and the J segment 4 bases; nucleotides outside the gene matches: 7. The CDR3 nucleotides are TGTGCTAGTGGTTTGCCTTCGGGACAGGGGGGTTACGAGCAGTACTTC. This translates into CASGLPSGQGGYEQYF.

The chain has TRBV11-2 and TRBJ2-7; 7 bases are shared with TRBD2. Germline CDR1 and CDR2: SGHAT and FQNNGV. V gave up 2 bases and J gave up 5 bases; unmatched junction bases: 9. CDR3 length equals 15 residues. CDR3: CASSLSLPGGDEQYF. The CDR3 DNA reads TGTGCCAGCAGCTTATCCCTTCCGGGAGGAGACGAGCAGTACTTC.

The chain links TRBV4-1 to TRBJ1-2; tentative D call: TRBD1 (5 bases). Trimming cost V 0 bases and J 4 bases, with 9 bases left between them. From germline, CDR1 is MGHRA and CDR2 YSYEKL. The CDR3 loop spans 14 amino acids. CDR3 in amino acids: CASSQDSTGYGYTF. Here the CDR3 DNA reads TGCGCCAGCAGCCAAGATTCTACAGGCTATGGCTACACCTTC.

The V gene is TRBV6-2 or TRBV6-3, the J gene TRBJ2-7, with 8 bases identical to TRBD2. Per germline, CDR1 MNHEY and CDR2 SVGEGT. V was pared by 2 bases and J by 3 bases, with 9 bases of the junction left unmatched. The CDR3 consists of 16 residues. The CDR3 here is CASSYRGGARSYEQYF. CDR3 nucleotide sequence: TGTGCCAGCAGTTACCGGGGGGGGGCACGAAGCTACGAGCAGTACTTC.

The gene calls are TRBV5-6 and TRBJ2-7; 8 nucleotides match TRBD2. Germline loops: CDR1 SGHDT, CDR2 YYEEEE. The CDR3 extends over 14 amino acids. V dropped 0 bases and J dropped 3; count of bases not matched to a gene: 2. CDR3 DNA: TGTGCCAGCAGCTTGGGAGCGGGAGTCTACGAGCAGTACTTC. Encoded protein: CASSLGAGVYEQYF.

The chain uses TRBV29-1 and TRBJ2-3; D is perhaps TRBD1 (5 bases). Deletions cut 3 bases from V and 2 bases from J, with 15 bases between. CDR1 and CDR2 (germline): SQVTM, ANQGSEA. This CDR3 is 15 amino acids long. For the CDR3, the DNA is TGCAGCGTTGAGGACACCAGTCCTTACACAGATACGCAGTATTTT. This translates into CSVEDTSPYTDTQYF.

The chain couples TRBV5-1 to TRBJ2-5, with D tentatively TRBD2 (5 bases). Trimming stripped 0 bases from V and 0 bases from J, with 6 bases between. Germline assignment: CDR1 SGHRS and CDR2 YFSETQ. This CDR3 region has 14 residues. This chain's CDR3 is CASSLAGNQETQYF. CDR3 DNA sequence: TGCGCCAGCAGCTTGGCGGGAAACCAAGAGACCCAGTACTTC.

The chain couples TRBV5-1 to TRBJ2-1, with a weak D call TRBD2 (6 bases). CDR3 length: 17 residues. V was pared by 0 bases and J by 0 bases, with 13 bases between. Germline V gene data show CDR1 as SGHRS and CDR2 as YFSETQ. CDR3 coding DNA: TGCGCCAGCAGCTTGGGGAATAGCGGCAGCTCCTACAATGAGCAGTTCTTC. This gives the protein CASSLGNSGSSYNEQFF.

Here the CDR3 reads CAISGGASNQPQHF. CDR3 bases: TGTGCCATCTCAGGGGGCGCGAGCAATCAGCCCCAGCATTTT. V is TRBV10-3 and J is TRBJ1-5, with 8 bases identical to TRBD1. Germline lookup yields CDR1 ENHRY and CDR2 SYGVKD. Trimming took 8 bases from V and 1 from J; bases not matched to a gene: 4. CDR3 length equals 14 residues.

V usage is TRBV19 and J usage is TRBJ1-2; tentative D call: TRBD1 (6 bases). Germline V CDR1 and CDR2: LNHDA, SQIVND (reference sequence). This CDR3 region has 13 residues. Trimming cost V 6 bases and J 8 bases, with 16 bases left between them. This CDR3 reads CASSFRGRKGYTF. CDR3 in DNA: TGTGCCAGTAGCTTCAGGGGAAGAAAGGGCTACACCTTC.

The chain joins TRBV3-1 (or the pseudogene TRBV3-2) to TRBJ2-3; D possibly corresponds to TRBD2 (6 bases). The CDR3 covers 13 residues. Per the germline V gene, CDR1 is LGHDT and CDR2 is YNNKEL (reference sequence). V was clipped by 7 bases and J by 3 bases, with 11 bases between them. The CDR3 protein is CASKSSGTDTQYF. The CDR3 DNA follows: TGTGCCAGCAAAAGCAGCGGGACAGATACGCAGTATTTT.

The J gene is TRBJ2-4, the V gene TRBV11-2, with 7 nucleotides matching TRBD2. CDR3 length: 13 residues. V trimming: 7 bases; J trimming: 9 bases; junction bases outside the gene matches: 9. The germline V gene encodes CDR1 SGHAT and CDR2 FQNNGV. CDR3 DNA: TGTGCCAGCAAGGGAGGGTCCCCTATCATTCAGTACTTC. This sequence encodes CASKGGSPIIQYF.

This rearrangement joins TRBV19 to TRBJ1-2; D is unresolved. The CDR3 covers 16 residues. V lost 7 bases to trimming and J lost 4 bases, with 22 bases between them. Germline CDR1 is LNHDA and CDR2 is SQIVND (reference sequence). The CDR3: CASIVKSREGSYGYTF. CDR3 nucleotides: TGTGCCAGTATTGTGAAATCCCGCGAGGGTAGCTATGGCTACACCTTC.

V gene TRBV28 combines with J gene TRBJ1-2; 7 positions agree with TRBD1. Germline values: CDR1 MDHEN, CDR2 SYDVKM. There are 15 residues in the CDR3. Trimming at V came to 4 bases and at J to 0 bases, leaving 5 bases not matched to a gene. The CDR3 spells CASSSPTGTNYGYTF. The CDR3 DNA reads as TGTGCCAGCAGTTCGCCGACAGGGACTAACTATGGCTACACCTTC.

The chain couples TRBV4-1 to TRBJ1-5, with 7 nucleotides matching TRBD1. The CDR3 totals 15 residues. From germline, CDR1 is MGHRA and CDR2 YSYEKL. J lost 2 bases, V lost 4 bases, and 5 bases had no gene match. The CDR3 protein is CASSRNRGGNQPQHF. CDR3 sequence (DNA): TGCGCCAGCAGCCGGAACAGGGGTGGCAATCAGCCCCAGCATTTT.

V gene TRBV5-6 combines with J gene TRBJ2-7, with TRBD1 identical over 7 bases. The CDR3 has 16 amino acids. Germline lookup yields CDR1 SGHDT and CDR2 YYEEEE. J was trimmed by 6 bases and V by 5 bases; bases with no gene match: 17. The CDR3 reads CASSLPDGQGVGEQYF. The DNA of the CDR3 is TGTGCCAGCAGTTTACCGGATGGGCAGGGGGTCGGCGAGCAGTACTTC.

This rearrangement joins TRBV27 to TRBJ2-7; 15 nucleotides align to TRBD2. The ends lost 5 bases at V and 6 bases at J; junction bases unmatched: 8. The germline V gene encodes CDR1 MNHEY and CDR2 SMNVEV (reference sequence). This CDR3 spans 16 amino acids. This CDR3 is CASSTRTSGRATEQYF. CDR3 bases: TGTGCCAGCAGTACCAGGACTAGCGGGAGGGCCACCGAGCAGTACTTC.

The rearrangement joins TRBV7-3 to TRBJ2-2; tentative D call: TRBD1 (6 bases). Germline lookup yields CDR1 SGHTA and CDR2 FQGTGA. CDR3 length: 14 residues. V lost 5 bases, J lost 6 bases, and 13 bases lay in between. CDR3 loop: CASSPNSGAGELFF. The DNA of the CDR3 is TGTGCCAGCAGCCCAAACTCAGGGGCCGGGGAGCTGTTTTTT.